Given below is one T cell receptor beta chain in context. Antigen specificity is unknown. The data derive from a study of cytomegalovirus exposure and HLA in healthy donors. Notes on the study in general: The listing of 150 to 200 TCR beta chains classed them as cytomegalovirus-associated. The tendency of first-cohort TCR clusters to co-occur in the 100 to 150 validation repertoires was identified by a subsequent analysis. The majority of TCR sequences were rare, yet some public TCRs appeared in many donors.

Germline V lookup: CDR1 SGDLS, CDR2 YYNGEE. This CDR3 has 22 residues. Trimming took 2 bases from V and 5 from J; bases not matched to a gene: 21. Profiling relied on immunoSEQ multiplex PCR, and the TCRdb table lists in-frame clones only, not all of them. This table holds about 110,000 clones, about 88% found once. The chain couples TRBV9 to TRBJ2-3; 15 bases are a match to TRBD2. This receptor was taken from a woman aged 18-29 years in good health and CMV-seronegative. Sequences were obtained from PBMCs. For the CDR3, the DNA is TGTGCCAGCAGCGTCCATTCGCGGGGACTAGCGGGAGGTAGGTCGCCGGGAGATACGCAGTATTTT. Translation: CASSVHSRGLAGGRSPGDTQYF.